The rows below give T cell receptor beta chains drawn from one sample of a study of T cell responses to AZD1222 COVID-19 vaccine. The table came from immunoSEQ multiplex PCR; TCRdb's copy has only in-frame clones and leaves some out. The sample has approximately 110,000 clones; approximately 84% are singletons. This sample comprised peripheral blood, obtained on day 0 of AZD1222 vaccination. All receptors derive from an adult in good health. The CDR3 runs from the conserved cysteine through the conserved F or W. Clone size appears in some rows only: once, few, many, or a class for an expanded clone.

v_call | clone_size | cdr3_aa
TRBV28 | few | CASRGTGAVNEKLFF
TRBV7-9 | NA | CASSSWIESNTGELFF
TRBV3-1/TRBV3-2 | NA | CASSQADRRVAIYF
TRBV4-3 | NA | CASSQEKGYEQYF
TRBV6-1 | NA | CASSEGYNEQFF
TRBV3-1/TRBV3-2 | NA | CASSLRDSRAYEQYF
TRBV27 | NA | CASSLRGANEQFF
TRBV9 | NA | CASSVEPRRRGSYNEQFF
TRBV19 | NA | CASSIPGRTYNEQFF
TRBV7-2 | NA | CASSLVRSTEQFF
TRBV5-1 | NA | CASSYSFSLGAGEQFF
TRBV28 | NA | CASTPLGGMGF
TRBV18 | NA | CASSPGTPGNEQYF
TRBV19 | NA | CASSTTAWGNQPQHF
TRBV6-5 | NA | CASRNSDMNTEAFF
TRBV7-2 | once | CASSLGVAGGEGEQFF
TRBV7-9 | NA | CASRKTGENTEAFF
TRBV5-1 | NA | CASSLASAGGIYEQYF
TRBV11-2 | NA | CASSLEVTMNTEAFF
TRBV5-1 | NA | CASSLAGLALNEQFF
TRBV4-1 | NA | CASSFVLGEKRSYEQYF
TRBV5-1 | few | CASSLGFGGGPTNEQFF
TRBV6-2/TRBV6-3 | NA | CASSYGLSGDPLNEQFF
TRBV29-1 | NA | CSGSGLGTEAFF
TRBV27 | NA | CARQDRGPVGELFF
TRBV10-3 | NA | CAISADRASNQPQHF
TRBV19 | NA | CASSISGRGPYEQYF
TRBV7-9 | NA | CASRVSGTDSEAFF
TRBV10-3 | NA | CAISQPRQGGGYTF
TRBV6-4 | NA | CASSGGGVGETQYF
TRBV19 | NA | CASTMTGGYGYTF
TRBV5-1 | NA | CASSPGPIFNEQFF
TRBV28 | NA | CASRGSGGYNEQFF
TRBV18 | NA | CASSQGYSEQYF
TRBV28 | NA | CASSNPTMGAGNTIYF
TRBV7-9 | NA | CASTPGLAGPRGELFF
TRBV5-1 | NA | CASSPDRGLGETQYF
TRBV23-1 | NA | CASSLRGAPYGYTF
TRBV5-1 | NA | CASSLWGLGSEKLFF
TRBV9 | NA | CASSASHPGNTIYF
TRBV4-1 | few | CASSQSTSNQPQHF
TRBV19 | few | CASSHRGTDNYGYTF
TRBV27 | once | CASTPGRTAGYQEKLFF
TRBV7-2 | once | CASSFNRADEQFF
TRBV28 | NA | CASSFGTGVLANEKLFF
TRBV3-1/TRBV3-2 | NA | CASSQESRDSDNQPQHF
TRBV21-1 | NA | CASSKAGQGNPRNTEAFF
TRBV7-9 | once | CASSRQQETQYF
TRBV11-2 | NA | CASSLVAHEQYF
TRBV28 | NA | CASSLWQGNEKLFF
TRBV11-2 | NA | CASSHPPDTQYF
TRBV11-3 | NA | CASSLGRAGNEQFF
TRBV7-9 | NA | CASSLKGANVLTF
TRBV6-2/TRBV6-3 | few | CASSSTWDTQYF
TRBV28 | NA | CASSSTGLGNPNEQFF
TRBV30 | NA | CAYTSLVATDTQYF
TRBV7-9 | NA | CASSPALQLISGNTIYF
TRBV3-1/TRBV3-2 | once | CASSPGTGWDTQYF
TRBV27 | NA | CASRVWGSTEAFF